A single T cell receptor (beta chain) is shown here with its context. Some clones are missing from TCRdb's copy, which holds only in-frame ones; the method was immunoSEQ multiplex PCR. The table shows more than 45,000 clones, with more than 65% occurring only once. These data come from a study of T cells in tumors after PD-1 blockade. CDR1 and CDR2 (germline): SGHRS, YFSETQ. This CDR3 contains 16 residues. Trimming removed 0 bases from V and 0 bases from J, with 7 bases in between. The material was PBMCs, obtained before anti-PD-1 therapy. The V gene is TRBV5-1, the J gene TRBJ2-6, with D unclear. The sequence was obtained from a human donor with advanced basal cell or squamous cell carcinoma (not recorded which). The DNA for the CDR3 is TGCGCCAGCAGCTTGGATGGTAACTCTGGGGCCAACGTCCTGACTTTC. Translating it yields CASSLDGNSGANVLTF.